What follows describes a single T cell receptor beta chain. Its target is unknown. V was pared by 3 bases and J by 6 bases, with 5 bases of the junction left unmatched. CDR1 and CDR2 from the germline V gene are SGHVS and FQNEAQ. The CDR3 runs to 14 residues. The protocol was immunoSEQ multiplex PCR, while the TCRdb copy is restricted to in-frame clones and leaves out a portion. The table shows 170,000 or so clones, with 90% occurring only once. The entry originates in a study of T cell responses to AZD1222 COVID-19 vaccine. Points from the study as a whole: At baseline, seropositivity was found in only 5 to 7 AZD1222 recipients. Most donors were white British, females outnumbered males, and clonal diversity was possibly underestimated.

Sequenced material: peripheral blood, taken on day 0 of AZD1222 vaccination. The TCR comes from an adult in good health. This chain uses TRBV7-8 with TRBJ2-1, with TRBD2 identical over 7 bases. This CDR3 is CASSLGGSGNEQFF. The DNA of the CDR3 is TGTGCCAGCAGCTTGGGGGGGTCAGGCAATGAGCAGTTCTTC.